These 13 T cell receptor beta chains were sequenced from one sample in a study of T cell responses to AZD1222 COVID-19 vaccine. Method: immunoSEQ multiplex PCR; TCRdb's copy keeps in-frame clones and lacks some. The data hold about 130,000 clones, with about 93% observed a single time. Sequenced here: peripheral blood, sampled on day 0 of AZD1222 vaccination. The receptors come from an adult in good health.

The gene calls are TRBV7-9 and TRBJ1-1, with 9 bases fitting TRBD1. The junction had 12 bases not matched to a gene; V was cut back by 5 bases and J by 8 bases. The germline CDR1 and CDR2 sequences are SEHNR and FQNEAQ (reference sequence). The CDR3 loop spans 15 amino acids. CDR3 in DNA: TGTGCCAGCAGCAGTTACCCGGGACAGGGAGAAGAAGCTTTCTTT. It is translated as CASSSYPGQGEEAFF.

This sequence joins TRBV3-1 (or the pseudogene TRBV3-2) and TRBJ1-1, with D perhaps TRBD1 (6 bases). From germline, CDR1 is LGHDT and CDR2 YNNKEL (reference sequence). This CDR3 comprises 14 residues. V lost 2 bases and J 3 bases, leaving 10 bases between the germline ends. This chain's CDR3 is CASSQTGTYTEAFF. In DNA, the CDR3 is TGTGCCAGCAGCCAAACCGGGACATACACTGAAGCTTTCTTT.

The V call is TRBV7-6, the J call TRBJ1-5; D unclear. Trimming removed 1 base at V and 3 bases at J, with 13 bases between. Looked up from germline, CDR1 is SGHVS and CDR2 is FNYEAQ. There are 16 residues in the CDR3. The chain's CDR3 is CASSLGPKGYNQPQHF. CDR3 coding DNA: TGTGCCAGCAGCTTAGGGCCGAAGGGATACAATCAGCCCCAGCATTTT.

In this sample, this clone turned up once. This sequence joins TRBV7-9 and TRBJ2-1; a weak D match, TRBD1 (6 bases). V was cut by 1 base and J by 8 bases, with 15 bases left in between. This CDR3 spans 15 amino acids. Germline lookup yields CDR1 SEHNR and CDR2 FQNEAQ (reference sequence). The CDR3 nucleotides read TGTGCCAGCAGCTTAGGGTTCAGGGGATGGGATGAGCAGTTCTTC. The encoded protein is CASSLGFRGWDEQFF.

The rearrangement links TRBV11-2 to TRBJ2-1; tentative D call: TRBD2 (6 bases). Between the trimmed V and J ends, which lost 4 bases and 6 bases, there was a span of 16 bases. Germline V gene sequence: CDR1 SGHAT, CDR2 FQNNGV. The CDR3 extends over 15 amino acids. CDR3 bases: TGTGCCAGCAGCTCACAATCAGGAGGGGTCAATGAGCAGTTCTTC. Protein product: CASSSQSGGVNEQFF.

The J gene is TRBJ1-2, the V gene TRBV5-5, with unresolved D. In germline, CDR1 is SGHKS, CDR2 YYEKEE (reference sequence). V was shortened by 2 bases and J by 4 bases, with 15 bases between the two germline ends. The CDR3 has 15 amino acids. The DNA of the CDR3 is TGTGCCAGCAGCTTCGAGGTTTCGGCGTCCTATGGCTACACCTTC. Protein product: CASSFEVSASYGYTF. The full variable domain, its missing parts supplied by reference TRBV5-5 and TRBJ1-2, is DAGVTQSPTHLIKTRGQQVTLRCSPISGHKSVSWYQQVLGQGPQFIFQYYEKEERGRGNFPDRFSARQFPNYSSELNVNALLLGDSALYLCASSFEVSASYGYTFGSGTRLTVV.

This clone was recorded only once. The V call is TRBV2, the J call TRBJ1-4, with D hard to call. The CDR3 is made up of 12 amino acids. Trimming pared 6 bases from V and 4 bases from J, leaving 6 bases between. The germline gives CDR1 SNHLY, CDR2 FYNNEI. CDR3 coding DNA: TGTGCCAGCAGCTTAGATAATGAAAAACTGTTTTTT. Encoded protein: CASSLDNEKLFF.

V is TRBV27 and J is TRBJ1-2, with D hard to call. The CDR3 runs 16 residues. The V end lost 5 bases, the J end lost 3 bases, and 19 bases lay between the germline ends. CDR1 is MNHEY and CDR2 is SMNVEV in the germline V gene (reference sequence). The CDR3 loop reads CASSPKWAQGYYGYTF. CDR3 DNA: TGTGCCAGCAGTCCCAAGTGGGCTCAAGGGTACTATGGCTACACCTTC.

This chain uses TRBV6-1 with TRBJ1-1; D gene ambiguous. Germline V gene lookup returns CDR1 MNHNS and CDR2 SASEGT. There are 17 residues in the CDR3. V was cut by 2 bases and J by 2 bases, with 18 bases left in between. The CDR3 protein is CASSEIFGWRVNTEAFF. CDR3 sequence (DNA): TGTGCCAGCAGTGAAATATTTGGTTGGCGGGTTAACACTGAAGCTTTCTTT.

In this sample, this clone turned up once. V usage is TRBV6-5 and J usage is TRBJ2-1; D gene unclear. Germline V gene sequence: CDR1 MNHEY, CDR2 SVGAGI. The ends were cut back, 4 bases at V and 7 bases at J, with 17 bases in the middle. This CDR3 has 15 residues. The CDR3 loop reads CASSSNQRSWNEQFF. DNA for the CDR3: TGTGCCAGCAGTTCGAACCAAAGGTCGTGGAATGAGCAGTTCTTC.

This clone was observed once. The chain is built from TRBV4-1 and TRBJ2-7, with D uncertain. Trimming took 2 bases from V and 5 from J, leaving 13 bases between them. The length of the CDR3 is 14 residues. Germline loops: CDR1 MGHRA, CDR2 YSYEKL. This chain's CDR3 is CASSQREFGDEQYF. In nucleotides, the CDR3 is TGCGCCAGCAGCCAAAGGGAATTCGGCGACGAGCAGTACTTC.

The gene calls are TRBV5-4 and TRBJ2-1; possible D gene TRBD1, 5 bases. The CDR3 spans 12 residues. The ends were cut back, 4 bases at V and 8 bases at J, with 10 bases in the middle. Germline V gene data show CDR1 as SGHNT and CDR2 as YYREEE (reference sequence). The CDR3 reads CASSPQGDEQFF. CDR3 nucleotide sequence: TGTGCCAGCAGCCCTCAGGGTGATGAGCAGTTCTTC.

This clone has a single count. The rearrangement joins TRBV29-1 to TRBJ1-2; TRBD1 might be the D (6 bases). Germline CDR1 is SQVTM and CDR2 is ANQGSEA. The CDR3 spans 13 residues. The V end was cut by 6 bases, the J end by 4 bases, with 15 bases between. The CDR3, as DNA: TGCAGCGTCCGAAACAGGGACCTCTATGGCTACACCTTC. This sequence encodes CSVRNRDLYGYTF.